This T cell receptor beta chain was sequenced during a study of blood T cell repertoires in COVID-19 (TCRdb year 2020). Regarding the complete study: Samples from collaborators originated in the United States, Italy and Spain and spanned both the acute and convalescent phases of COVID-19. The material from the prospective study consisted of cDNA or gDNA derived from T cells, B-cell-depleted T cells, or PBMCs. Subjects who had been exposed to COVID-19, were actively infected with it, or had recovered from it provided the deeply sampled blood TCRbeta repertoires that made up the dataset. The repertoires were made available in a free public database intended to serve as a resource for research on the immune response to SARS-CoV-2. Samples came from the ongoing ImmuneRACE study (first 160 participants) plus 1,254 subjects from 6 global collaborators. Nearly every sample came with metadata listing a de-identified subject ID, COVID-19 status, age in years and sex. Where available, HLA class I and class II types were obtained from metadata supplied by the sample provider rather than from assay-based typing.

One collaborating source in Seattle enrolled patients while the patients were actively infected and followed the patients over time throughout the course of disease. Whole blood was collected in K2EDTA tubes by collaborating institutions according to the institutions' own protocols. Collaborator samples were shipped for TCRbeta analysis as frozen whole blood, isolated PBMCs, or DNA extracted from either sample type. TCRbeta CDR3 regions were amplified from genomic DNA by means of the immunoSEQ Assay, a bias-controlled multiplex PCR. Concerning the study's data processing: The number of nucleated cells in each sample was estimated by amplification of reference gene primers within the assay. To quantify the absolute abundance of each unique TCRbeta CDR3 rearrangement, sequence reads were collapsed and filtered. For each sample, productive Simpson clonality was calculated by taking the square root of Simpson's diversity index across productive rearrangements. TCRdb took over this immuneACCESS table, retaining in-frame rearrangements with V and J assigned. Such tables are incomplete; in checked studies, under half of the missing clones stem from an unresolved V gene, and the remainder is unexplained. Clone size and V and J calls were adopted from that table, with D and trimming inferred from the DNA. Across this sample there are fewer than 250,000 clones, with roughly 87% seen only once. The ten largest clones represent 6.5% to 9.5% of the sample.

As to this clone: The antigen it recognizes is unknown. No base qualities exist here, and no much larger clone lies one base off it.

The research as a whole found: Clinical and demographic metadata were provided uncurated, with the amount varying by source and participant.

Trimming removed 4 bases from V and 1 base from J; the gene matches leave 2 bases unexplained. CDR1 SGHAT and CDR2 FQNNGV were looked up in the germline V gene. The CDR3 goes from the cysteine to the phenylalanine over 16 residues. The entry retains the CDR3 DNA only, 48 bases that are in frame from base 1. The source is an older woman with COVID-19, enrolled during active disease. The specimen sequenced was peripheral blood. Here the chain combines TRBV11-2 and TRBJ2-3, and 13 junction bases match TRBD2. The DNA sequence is TGTGCCAGCAGCTCTACTAGCGGGAGGGGCACAGATACGCAGTATTTT. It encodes CASSSTSGRGTDTQYF.